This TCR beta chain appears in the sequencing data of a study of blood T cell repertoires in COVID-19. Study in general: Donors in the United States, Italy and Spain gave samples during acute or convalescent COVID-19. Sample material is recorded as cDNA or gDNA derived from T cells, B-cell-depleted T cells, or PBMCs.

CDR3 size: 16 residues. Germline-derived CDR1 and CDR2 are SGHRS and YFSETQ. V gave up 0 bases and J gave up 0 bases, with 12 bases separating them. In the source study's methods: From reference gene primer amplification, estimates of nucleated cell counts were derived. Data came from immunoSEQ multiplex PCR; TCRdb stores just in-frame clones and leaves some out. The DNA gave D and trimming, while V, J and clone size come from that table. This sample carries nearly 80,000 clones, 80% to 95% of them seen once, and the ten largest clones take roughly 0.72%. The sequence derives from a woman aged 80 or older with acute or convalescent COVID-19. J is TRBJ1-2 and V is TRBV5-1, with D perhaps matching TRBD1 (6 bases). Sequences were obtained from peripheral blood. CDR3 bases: TGCGCCAGCAGCTTGGAACCAGGGGAGCCTAACTATGGCTACACCTTC. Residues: CASSLEPGEPNYGYTF.